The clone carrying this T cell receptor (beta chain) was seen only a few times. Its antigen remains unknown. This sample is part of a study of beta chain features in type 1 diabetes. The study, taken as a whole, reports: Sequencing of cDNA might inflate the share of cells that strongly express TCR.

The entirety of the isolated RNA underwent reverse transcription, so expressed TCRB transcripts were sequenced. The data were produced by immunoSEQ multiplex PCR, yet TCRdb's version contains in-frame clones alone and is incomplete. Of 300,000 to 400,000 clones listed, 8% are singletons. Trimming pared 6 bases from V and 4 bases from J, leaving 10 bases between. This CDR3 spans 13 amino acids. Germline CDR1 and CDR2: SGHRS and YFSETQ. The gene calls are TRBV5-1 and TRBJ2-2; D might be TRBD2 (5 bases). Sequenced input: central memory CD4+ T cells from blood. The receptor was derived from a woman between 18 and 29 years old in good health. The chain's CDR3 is CASTSRGTGELFF. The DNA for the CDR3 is TGCGCCAGCACTAGCCGGGGCACCGGGGAGCTGTTTTTT.